A selection of T cell receptor beta chains follows, all from one sample in a study of blood T cell repertoires in COVID-19. The table came from immunoSEQ multiplex PCR; TCRdb's copy has only in-frame clones and leaves some out. The sample has over 300,000 clones, nearly 90% seen once. The specimen was PBMCs or T cells enriched from blood (not recorded which). These TCRs come from a woman in her 30s who had recovered from COVID-19. Both conserved end residues are part of each CDR3. D genes are given only for firm matches. Some rows have no size entry. The others give once, few or many, or a class for an expanded clone.

>NA|TRBJ1-3|TRBD1|TRBV9
CASSVAGTVTRGNTIYF
TGTGCCAGCAGCGTAGCTGGGACAGTGACCCGGGGAAACACCATATATTTT
>NA|TRBJ1-1|NA|TRBV25-1
CASSEWGETEAFF
TGTGCCAGCAGTGAATGGGGGGAAACTGAAGCTTTCTTT
>few|TRBJ1-1|NA|TRBV19
CASSKDRGSTEAFF
TGTGCCAGTAGTAAAGACAGAGGGAGTACTGAAGCTTTCTTT
>NA|TRBJ2-5|NA|TRBV6-2/TRBV6-3
CASSQDYQETQYF
TGTGCCAGCAGCCAGGACTACCAAGAGACCCAGTACTTC
>NA|TRBJ1-2|TRBD1|TRBV3-1/TRBV3-2
CASSQGTGHYGYTF
TGTGCCAGCAGCCAAGGGACAGGTCACTATGGCTACACCTTC
>NA|TRBJ1-3|NA|TRBV19
CASSSPPTGNTIYF
TGTGCCAGTAGTTCTCCCCCTACTGGAAACACCATATATTTT
>NA|TRBJ1-5|TRBD1|TRBV19
CASSATGGRQPQHF
TGTGCCAGTAGTGCAACAGGGGGACGCCAGCCCCAGCATTTT
>NA|TRBJ1-1|TRBD1|TRBV30
CAWAGGLDTEAFF
TGTGCCTGGGCAGGGGGCTTAGACACTGAAGCTTTCTTT
>NA|TRBJ1-1|TRBD1|TRBV25-1
CASSEFQGQGRSNTEAFF
TGTGCCAGCAGTGAATTTCAGGGACAGGGGCGCTCGAACACTGAAGCTTTCTTT
>NA|TRBJ1-6|NA|TRBV4-1
CASSQDGQGNSPLHF
TGCGCCAGCAGCCAAGATGGGCAGGGGAATTCACCCCTCCACTTT
>NA|TRBJ1-2|NA|TRBV25-1
CASSGPSHYGYTF
TGTGCCAGCAGTGGGCCATCACACTATGGCTACACCTTC
>NA|TRBJ1-2|NA|TRBV28
CASSAPQGRAGGYTF
TGTGCCAGCAGTGCCCCCCAGGGGCGCGCCGGGGGCTACACCTTC
>NA|TRBJ2-3|TRBD2|TRBV30
CACHSSGGLDTQYF
TGTGCCTGCCATTCCAGCGGGGGACTAGATACGCAGTATTTT
>NA|TRBJ1-1|NA|TRBV9
CASSVAPGWDGEAFF
TGTGCCAGCAGCGTAGCGCCAGGGTGGGATGGTGAAGCTTTCTTT
>NA|TRBJ1-5|NA|TRBV7-2
CASSLDQGFQPQHF
TGTGCCAGCAGCTTAGATCAGGGCTTTCAGCCCCAGCATTTT
>NA|TRBJ1-1|NA|TRBV3-1/TRBV3-2
CASSQGATEAFF
TGTGCCAGCAGCCAAGGGGCGACTGAAGCTTTCTTT
>NA|TRBJ1-6|NA|TRBV27
CASRVTDSPLHF
TGTGCCAGCAGAGTTACTGATTCACCCCTCCACTTT
>NA|TRBJ1-2|TRBD1|TRBV5-1
CASSLGDRDAGSYTF
TGCGCCAGCAGCTTGGGGGACAGGGATGCTGGGAGCTACACCTTC
>NA|TRBJ1-1|NA|TRBV4-1
CASSQDTAQEAFF
TGCGCCAGCAGCCAAGATACAGCCCAAGAAGCTTTCTTT
>NA|TRBJ1-2|NA|TRBV7-3
CASSLIGREGYTF
TGTGCCAGCAGCCTGATAGGAAGGGAGGGCTACACCTTC
>once|TRBJ1-2|NA|TRBV21-1
CASSKATRRGGYTF
TGTGCCAGCAGCAAAGCGACCCGGCGGGGTGGCTACACCTTC
>NA|TRBJ2-7|NA|TRBV4-2
CASSQGQGDYEQYF
TGTGCCAGCAGCCAAGGCCAGGGCGACTACGAGCAGTACTTC
>NA|TRBJ1-5|NA|TRBV9
CASSVGVRGNQPQHF
TGTGCCAGCAGCGTAGGGGTCAGGGGTAATCAGCCCCAGCATTTT
>NA|TRBJ1-2|NA|TRBV18
CASSPPPTGNYGYTF
TGTGCCAGCTCACCCCCGCCCACAGGGAACTATGGCTACACCTTC
>NA|TRBJ1-1|TRBD1|TRBV10-2
CASRPQGAAEAFF
TGCGCCAGCAGGCCGCAGGGGGCGGCTGAAGCTTTCTTT
>NA|TRBJ2-2|TRBD2|TRBV5-1
CASSPGGARTGELFF
TGCGCCAGCAGCCCCGGGGGGGCGCGCACCGGGGAGCTGTTTTTT
>NA|TRBJ2-2|NA|TRBV5-5
CASSLRADGGFDNGELFF
TGTGCCAGCAGCTTGCGGGCCGACGGGGGTTTCGATAACGGGGAGCTGTTTTTT
>NA|TRBJ1-5|NA|TRBV6-5
CASQPLNQPQHF
TGTGCCAGCCAACCACTCAATCAGCCCCAGCATTTT
>NA|TRBJ1-2|NA|TRBV9
CASSVARNYGYTF
TGTGCCAGCAGCGTAGCTCGGAACTATGGCTACACCTTC
>NA|TRBJ1-5|TRBD1|TRBV5-1
CASSLTTGNQPQHF
TGCGCCAGCAGCTTGACGACAGGGAATCAGCCCCAGCATTTT
>NA|TRBJ1-1|NA|TRBV2
CASSEALQGTEAFF
TGTGCCAGCAGTGAAGCGCTTCAGGGCACTGAAGCTTTCTTT
>NA|TRBJ2-2|TRBD1|TRBV9
CASSVAPRGRGTGELFF
TGTGCCAGCAGCGTAGCCCCCAGGGGGCGAGGCACCGGGGAGCTGTTTTTT
>NA|TRBJ1-3|TRBD1|TRBV6-5
CASSRDSSSGNTIYF
TGTGCCAGCAGCCGGGACAGCTCCTCTGGAAACACCATATATTTT
>once|TRBJ2-7|TRBD2|TRBV7-2
CASSLLIAGSYEQYF
TGTGCCAGCAGCTTGTTGATAGCGGGTTCCTACGAGCAGTACTTC
>once|TRBJ1-5|NA|TRBV4-3
CASSASLAQPQHF
TGCGCCAGCAGCGCCTCGCTGGCCCAGCCCCAGCATTTT
>NA|TRBJ2-5|TRBD2|TRBV5-1
CASSLGPAGGPEETQYF
TGCGCCAGCAGCTTGGGTCCAGCGGGGGGGCCGGAGGAGACCCAGTACTTC
>NA|TRBJ2-7|NA|TRBV7-8
CASSLSVVTSSYEQYF
TGTGCCAGCAGCTTAAGTGTCGTCACGAGCTCCTACGAGCAGTACTTC
>NA|TRBJ1-1|NA|TRBV19
CASTPGGGVTEAFF
TGTGCCAGTACCCCGGGGGGTGGGGTCACTGAAGCTTTCTTT
>NA|TRBJ2-5|TRBD1|TRBV5-1
CASSLIGQGQETQYF
TGCGCCAGCAGCTTGATAGGACAGGGGCAAGAGACCCAGTACTTC
>NA|TRBJ2-7|NA|TRBV18
CASSRTAISYEQYF
TGTGCCAGCTCACGGACAGCTATCTCCTACGAGCAGTACTTC
>NA|TRBJ1-3|NA|TRBV6-1
CASSEGLSGNTIYF
TGTGCCAGCAGTGAGGGCCTTTCTGGAAACACCATATATTTT